The clone carrying this TCR beta chain was found a few times. Its antigen is not known. The investigators made TCR beta cDNA from roughly 0.45 ug total RNA, using a constant-region primer. Researchers made the TCR beta libraries by running three nested multiplex PCR rounds with slightly modified ARM-PCR. Amplification in the first two PCR rounds was performed using TRBV1-TRBV30 forward primers and a C-beta reverse primer for 10 cycles each. TCRdb fed the multiplex PCR reads into MiXCR, producing one record per CDR3 protein. Among over 40,000 distinct CDR3 sequences listed, 65% to 85% were seen once. From about 19-30 mg of unsorted bulk tissue, DNA and RNA were co-extracted together. All patients had surgically resected primary liver carcinoma. Viable tumor cell content exceeded 80% in every tumor sample. The length of the CDR3 is 17 residues. The V and J ends lost 5 bases and 1 base respectively, with 18 bases between them.

The data originate from a study of tumor-infiltrating lymphocytes in primary liver carcinoma. Study observations and caveats: For tumor-adjacent and tumor-blood pairs, overlap was less than that seen for tumor region pairs. When set against blood, tumors had a significantly higher top-250-clone fraction (p = 0.039).

This receptor was identified in a man between 40 and 49 years old with primary liver carcinoma and hepatitis B virus infection. The material sequenced was liver tumor tissue from sampling region 5. Subset of the sample: tumor region T5, tumor centre. The gene calls are TRBV12-3 or TRBV12-4 and TRBJ2-4; the D gene is possibly TRBD1 (6 bases). The CDR3, as DNA: TGTGCCAGCAGTCTAGGGGGTAGAGCCCGGGCCAAAAACATTCAGTACTTC. Translated, it gives CASSLGGRARAKNIQYF.